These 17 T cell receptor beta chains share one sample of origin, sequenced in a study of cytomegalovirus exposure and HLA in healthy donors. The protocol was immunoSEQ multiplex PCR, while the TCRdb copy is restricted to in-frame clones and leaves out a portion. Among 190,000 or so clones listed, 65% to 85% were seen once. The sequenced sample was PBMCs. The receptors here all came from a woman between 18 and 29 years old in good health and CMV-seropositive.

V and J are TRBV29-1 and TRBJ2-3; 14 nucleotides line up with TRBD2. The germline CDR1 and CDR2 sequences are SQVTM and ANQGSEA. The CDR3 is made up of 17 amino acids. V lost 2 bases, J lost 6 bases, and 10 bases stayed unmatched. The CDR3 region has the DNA TGCAGCGTTGAACGGTTGGGGACTAGCGGGGGAGGGGATACGCAGTATTTT. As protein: CSVERLGTSGGGDTQYF.

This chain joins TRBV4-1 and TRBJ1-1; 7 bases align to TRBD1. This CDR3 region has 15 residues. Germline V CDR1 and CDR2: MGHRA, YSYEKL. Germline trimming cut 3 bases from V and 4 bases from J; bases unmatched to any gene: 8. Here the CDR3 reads CASSQGMTGPTEAFF. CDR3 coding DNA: TGCGCCAGCAGCCAGGGGATGACAGGGCCCACTGAAGCTTTCTTT.

CDR3 protein: CATSRGQSSSYEQYF. CDR3 in DNA: TGTGCCACCAGCAGAGGACAGAGCAGCTCCTACGAGCAGTACTTC. The chain combines TRBV15 with TRBJ2-7, with D possibly TRBD1 on 5 matching bases. CDR3 size: 15 residues. Per the germline V gene, CDR1 is LNHNV and CDR2 is YYDKDF (reference sequence). V lost 1 base, J lost 0 bases, and 10 bases lay in between. The whole variable domain, filled in from reference TRBV15 and TRBJ2-7, reads DAMVIQNPRYQVTQFGKPVTLSCSQTLNHNVMYWYQQKSSQAPKLLFHYYDKDFNNEADTPDNFQSRRPNTSFCFLDIRSPGLGDTAMYLCATSRGQSSSYEQYFGPGTRLTVT.

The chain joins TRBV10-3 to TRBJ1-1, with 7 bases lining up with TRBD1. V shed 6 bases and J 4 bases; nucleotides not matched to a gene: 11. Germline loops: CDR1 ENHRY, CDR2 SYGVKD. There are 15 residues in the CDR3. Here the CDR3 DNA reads TGTGCCATCAGAAGAAGTGATTCAGGGGGCACTGAAGCTTTCTTT. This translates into CAIRRSDSGGTEAFF.

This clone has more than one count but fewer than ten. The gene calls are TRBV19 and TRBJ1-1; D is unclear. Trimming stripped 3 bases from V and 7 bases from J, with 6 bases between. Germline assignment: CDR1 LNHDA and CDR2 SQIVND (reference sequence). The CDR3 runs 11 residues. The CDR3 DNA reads TGTGCCAGTAGTATTGCAGTTGAAGCTTTCTTT. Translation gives CASSIAVEAFF.

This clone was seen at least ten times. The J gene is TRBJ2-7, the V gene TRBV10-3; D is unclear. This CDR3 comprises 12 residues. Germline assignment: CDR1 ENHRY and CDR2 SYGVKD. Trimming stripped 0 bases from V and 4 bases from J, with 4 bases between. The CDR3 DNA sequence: TGTGCCATCAGTGAGTCAGCGTACGAGCAGTACTTC. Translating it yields CAISESAYEQYF.

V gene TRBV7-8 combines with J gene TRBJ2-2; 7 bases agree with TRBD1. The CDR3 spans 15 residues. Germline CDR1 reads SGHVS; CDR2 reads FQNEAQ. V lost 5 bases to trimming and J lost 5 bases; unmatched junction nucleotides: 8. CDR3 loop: CASSPDRDGTGELFF. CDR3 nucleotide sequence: TGTGCCAGCAGCCCCGACAGGGATGGGACCGGGGAGCTGTTTTTT. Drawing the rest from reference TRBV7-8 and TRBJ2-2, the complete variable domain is GAGVSQSPRYKVAKRGQDVALRCDPISGHVSLFWYQQALGQGPEFLTYFQNEAQLDKSGLPSDRFFAERPEGSVSTLKIQRTQQEDSAVYLCASSPDRDGTGELFFGEGSRLTVL.

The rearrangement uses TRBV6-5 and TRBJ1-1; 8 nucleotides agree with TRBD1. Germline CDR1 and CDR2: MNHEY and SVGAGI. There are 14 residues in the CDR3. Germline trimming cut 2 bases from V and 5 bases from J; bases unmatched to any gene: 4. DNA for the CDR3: TGTGCCAGCAGTTACAACAGGGGGGATACTGAAGCTTTCTTT. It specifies CASSYNRGDTEAFF.

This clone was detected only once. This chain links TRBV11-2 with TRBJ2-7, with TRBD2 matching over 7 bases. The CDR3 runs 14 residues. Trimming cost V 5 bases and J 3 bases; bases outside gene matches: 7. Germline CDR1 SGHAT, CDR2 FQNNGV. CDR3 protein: CASSAGLGLYEQYF. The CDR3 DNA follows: TGTGCCAGCAGCGCAGGACTAGGTCTCTACGAGCAGTACTTC.

In DNA form, the CDR3 reads TGCGCCAGCAGCCTTTCGGGGAAGGTCGACTATGGCTACACCTTC. This encodes CASSLSGKVDYGYTF. V and J are TRBV5-1 and TRBJ1-2; D remains unclear. Germline V gives CDR1 SGHRS, CDR2 YFSETQ. The CDR3 runs 15 residues. The germline V and J ends were trimmed by 4 bases and 3 bases, with 16 bases remaining between them.

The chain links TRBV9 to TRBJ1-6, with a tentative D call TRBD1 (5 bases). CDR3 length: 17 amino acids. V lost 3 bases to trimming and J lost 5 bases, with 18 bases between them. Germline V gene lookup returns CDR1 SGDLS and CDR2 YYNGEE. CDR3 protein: CASSAGHGGADNSPLHF. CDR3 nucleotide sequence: TGTGCCAGCAGCGCCGGGCATGGAGGGGCAGATAATTCACCCCTCCACTTT. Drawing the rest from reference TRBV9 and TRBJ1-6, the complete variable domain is DSGVTQTPKHLITATGQRVTLRCSPRSGDLSVYWYQQSLDQGLQFLIQYYNGEERAKGNILERFSAQQFPDLHSELNLSSLELGDSALYFCASSAGHGGADNSPLHFGNGTRLTVT.

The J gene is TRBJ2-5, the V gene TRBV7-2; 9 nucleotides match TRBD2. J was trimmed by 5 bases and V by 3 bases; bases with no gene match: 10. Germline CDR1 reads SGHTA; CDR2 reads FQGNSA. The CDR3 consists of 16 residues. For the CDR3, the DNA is TGTGCCAGCAGCTTTGGGACTAGCTTTCAGAGGGAGACCCAGTACTTC. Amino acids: CASSFGTSFQRETQYF.

The CDR3 DNA sequence: TGTGCCAGCAGCTCCCGAACTAGGTGGGAGACCCAGTACTTC. Its translation: CASSSRTRWETQYF. The chain couples TRBV7-2 to TRBJ2-5, with a weak D call TRBD2 (5 bases). The CDR3 is 14 amino acids. V was shortened by 4 bases and J by 5 bases, with 14 bases between the two germline ends. Germline CDR1 is SGHTA and CDR2 is FQGNSA. Using reference TRBV7-2 and TRBJ2-5 for the parts outside the CDR3, the full variable domain is GAGVSQSPSNKVTEKGKDVELRCDPISGHTALYWYRQSLGQGLEFLIYFQGNSAPDKSGLPSDRFSAERTGGSVSTLTIQRTQQEDSAVYLCASSSRTRWETQYFGPGTRLLVL.

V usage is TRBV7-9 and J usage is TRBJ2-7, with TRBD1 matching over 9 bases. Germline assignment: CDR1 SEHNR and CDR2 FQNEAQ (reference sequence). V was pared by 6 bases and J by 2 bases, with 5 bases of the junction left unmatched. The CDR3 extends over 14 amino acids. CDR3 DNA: TGTGCCAGCAGTCCCGGGACAGGGACCTACGAGCAGTACTTC. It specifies CASSPGTGTYEQYF.

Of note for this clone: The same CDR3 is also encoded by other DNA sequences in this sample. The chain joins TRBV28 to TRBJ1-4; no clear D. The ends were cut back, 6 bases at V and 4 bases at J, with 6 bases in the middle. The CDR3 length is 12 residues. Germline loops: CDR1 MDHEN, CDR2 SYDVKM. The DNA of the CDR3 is TGTGCCAGCAGGACGGGTAATGAAAAACTGTTTTTT. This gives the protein CASRTGNEKLFF.

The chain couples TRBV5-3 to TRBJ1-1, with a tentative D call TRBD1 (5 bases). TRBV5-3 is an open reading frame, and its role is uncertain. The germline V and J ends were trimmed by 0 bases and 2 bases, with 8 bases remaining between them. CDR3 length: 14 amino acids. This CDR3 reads CARSLEQDNTEAFF. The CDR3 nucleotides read TGTGCCAGAAGCTTGGAACAGGACAACACTGAAGCTTTCTTT.

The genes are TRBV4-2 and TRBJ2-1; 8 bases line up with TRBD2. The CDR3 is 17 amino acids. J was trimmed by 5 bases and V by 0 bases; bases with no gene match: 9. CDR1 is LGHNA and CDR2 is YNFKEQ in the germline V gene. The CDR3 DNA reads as TGTGCCAGCAGCCAAGATTTCGGACTAGCATCTCACAATGAGCAGTTCTTC. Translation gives CASSQDFGLASHNEQFF.